This is a list of T cell receptor beta chains from one sample in a study of shared clonotypes between healthy human individuals. Profiling relied on immunoSEQ multiplex PCR, and the TCRdb table lists in-frame clones only, not all of them. The profile shows around 1.6 million clones, 98% of them singletons. Material: naive CD4+ T cells sorted from blood. Receptors originate from a man younger than 45 in good health. Both conserved end residues are part of each CDR3. A D gene is named only where the DNA matches it firmly. Clone size, where shown, is once, few, many, or a class for clones that have expanded.

d_call	v_call	j_call	clone_size	cdr3_nt	cdr3_aa
TRBD1	TRBV19	TRBJ1-4	once	TGTGCCAGTAGTATTCAGGGGGGAAACGAAAAACTGTTTTTT	CASSIQGGNEKLFF
NA	TRBV2	TRBJ2-3	NA	TGTGCCAGCATTGGTGCTAGCACAGATACGCAGTATTTT	CASIGASTDTQYF
TRBD1	TRBV5-1	TRBJ2-3	NA	TGCGCCAGCAGTCGGACCGGGGACAGGGTCGGTACGCAGTATTTT	CASSRTGDRVGTQYF
TRBD1	TRBV25-1	TRBJ1-2	NA	TGTGCCAGCAGTGACCCCAGGACAGGGGAAGTTGGCTACACCTTC	CASSDPRTGEVGYTF
NA	TRBV18	TRBJ2-7	once	TGTGCCAGCTCACCGTCGACCGAGCAGTACTTC	CASSPSTEQYF
NA	TRBV28	TRBJ2-7	NA	TGTGCCAGCAGTGAAACCAGCTCATCGGCCCTAGGGCAGTACTTC	CASSETSSSALGQYF
NA	TRBV29-1	TRBJ1-1	NA	TGCAGCGTTAGCCACAGCGGAATCGGGGGCACTGAAGCTTTCTTT	CSVSHSGIGGTEAFF
NA	TRBV6-5	TRBJ2-7	NA	TGTGCCAGCAGCCTACAGGGATTCTCCGAGCAGTACTTC	CASSLQGFSEQYF
TRBD1	TRBV9	TRBJ2-2	NA	TGTGCCAGCAGCGTACAGGACAGGGCTTACACCGGGGAGCTGTTTTTT	CASSVQDRAYTGELFF
NA	TRBV9	TRBJ1-5	NA	TGTGCCAGCAACTTGTTGGGGGATAATCAGCCCCAGCATTTT	CASNLLGDNQPQHF
NA	TRBV7-2	TRBJ2-2	NA	TGTGCCAGCAGCTTAGGTTGGGGCAGGACCGGGGAGCTGTTTTTT	CASSLGWGRTGELFF
NA	TRBV20-1	TRBJ2-2	NA	TGCAGTGTCACCAGGGCCGGGGAGCTGTTTTTT	CSVTRAGELFF
TRBD1	TRBV7-2	TRBJ2-7	once	TGTGCCAGCAGCCCGGGGACAGCTGGCGAGCAGTACTTC	CASSPGTAGEQYF
NA	TRBV19	TRBJ2-5	NA	TGTGCCAGTAGTATAGACGGACTGCGTGTTGGGACCCAGTACTTC	CASSIDGLRVGTQYF
TRBD2	TRBV25-1	TRBJ2-1	NA	TGTGCCAGCAGTGGAGGGCTAGCGGGAGGGACCTACAATGAGCAGTTCTTC	CASSGGLAGGTYNEQFF
NA	TRBV9	TRBJ2-1	NA	TGTGCCAGCAGCGTAGTCGGAGAAGGGGGCTCCTACAATGAGCAGTTCTTC	CASSVVGEGGSYNEQFF
NA	TRBV27	TRBJ2-3	NA	TGTGCCAGCAGTTTATCGGGACGGCTAGCATCAGATACGCAGTATTTT	CASSLSGRLASDTQYF
NA	TRBV6-1	TRBJ2-2	NA	TGTGCCAGCAGTATGGGGGCGCCAAACACCGGGGAGCTGTTTTTT	CASSMGAPNTGELFF
NA	TRBV5-4	TRBJ2-1	NA	TGTGCCAGCAGCTTACAGGCCTACAATGAGCAGTTCTTC	CASSLQAYNEQFF
TRBD1	TRBV7-6	TRBJ1-2	NA	TGTGCCAGCAGCGAGACAGGGGGTAATCGCTATGGCTACACCTTC	CASSETGGNRYGYTF